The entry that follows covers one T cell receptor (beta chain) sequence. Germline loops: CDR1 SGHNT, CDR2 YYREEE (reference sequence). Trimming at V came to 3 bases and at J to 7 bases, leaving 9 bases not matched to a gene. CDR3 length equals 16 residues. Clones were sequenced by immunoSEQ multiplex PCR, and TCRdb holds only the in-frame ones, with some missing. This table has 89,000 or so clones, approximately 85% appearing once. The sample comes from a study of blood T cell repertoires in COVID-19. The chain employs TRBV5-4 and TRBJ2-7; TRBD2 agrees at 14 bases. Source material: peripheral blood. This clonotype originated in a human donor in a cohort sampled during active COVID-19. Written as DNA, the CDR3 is TGTGCCAGCAGCTCGGGACTAGCGGGAGTTCCGGGTGAGCAGTACTTC. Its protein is CASSSGLAGVPGEQYF.